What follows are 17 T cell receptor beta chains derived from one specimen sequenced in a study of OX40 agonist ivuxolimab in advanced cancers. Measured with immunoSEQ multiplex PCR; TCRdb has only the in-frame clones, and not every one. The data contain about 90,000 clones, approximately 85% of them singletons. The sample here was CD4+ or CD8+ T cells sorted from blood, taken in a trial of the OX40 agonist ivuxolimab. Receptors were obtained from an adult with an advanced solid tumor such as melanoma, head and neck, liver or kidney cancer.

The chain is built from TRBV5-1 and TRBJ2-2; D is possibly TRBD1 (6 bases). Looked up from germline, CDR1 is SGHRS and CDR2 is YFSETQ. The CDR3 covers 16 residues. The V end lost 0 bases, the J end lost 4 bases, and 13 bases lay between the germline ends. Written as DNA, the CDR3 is TGCGCCAGCAGCTTGGTTGCAGGGGACCCCACCGGGGAGCTGTTTTTT. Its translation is CASSLVAGDPTGELFF.

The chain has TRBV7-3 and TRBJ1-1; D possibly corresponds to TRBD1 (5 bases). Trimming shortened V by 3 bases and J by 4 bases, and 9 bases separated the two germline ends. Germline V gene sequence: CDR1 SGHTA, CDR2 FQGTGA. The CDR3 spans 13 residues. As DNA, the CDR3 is TGTGCCAGCAGCTTGCAGGGTTCCACTGAAGCTTTCTTT. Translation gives CASSLQGSTEAFF. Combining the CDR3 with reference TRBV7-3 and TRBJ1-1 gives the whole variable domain GAGVSQTPSNKVTEKGKYVELRCDPISGHTALYWYRQSLGQGPEFLIYFQGTGAADDSGLPNDRFFAVRPEGSVSTLKIQRTERGDSAVYLCASSLQGSTEAFFGQGTRLTVV.

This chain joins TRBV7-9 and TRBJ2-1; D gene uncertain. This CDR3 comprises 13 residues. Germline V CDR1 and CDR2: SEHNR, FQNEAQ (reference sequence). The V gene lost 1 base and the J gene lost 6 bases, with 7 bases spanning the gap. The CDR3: CASSLVRFNEQFF. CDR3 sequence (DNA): TGTGCCAGCAGCTTAGTCAGGTTCAATGAGCAGTTCTTC. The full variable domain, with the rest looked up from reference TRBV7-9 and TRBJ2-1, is DTGVSQNPRHKITKRGQNVTFRCDPISEHNRLYWYRQTLGQGPEFLTYFQNEAQLEKSRLLSDRFSAERPKGSFSTLEIQRTEQGDSAMYLCASSLVRFNEQFFGPGTRLTVL.

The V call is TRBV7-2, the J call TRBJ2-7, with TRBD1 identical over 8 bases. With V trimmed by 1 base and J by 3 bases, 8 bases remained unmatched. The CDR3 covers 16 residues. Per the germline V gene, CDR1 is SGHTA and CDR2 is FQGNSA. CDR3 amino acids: CASSLVGGTGDYEQYF. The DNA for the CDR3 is TGTGCCAGCAGCTTAGTTGGCGGGACAGGCGACTACGAGCAGTACTTC.

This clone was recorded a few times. The DNA of the CDR3 is TGCGCCAGCAGCTTGGGCTACAGGGTAGAGTATGGCTACACCTTC. Protein: CASSLGYRVEYGYTF. The rearrangement uses TRBV5-1 and TRBJ1-2, with a weak D call TRBD1 (6 bases). The CDR3 loop spans 15 amino acids. V was cut by 0 bases and J by 5 bases, with 14 bases left in between. The germline V gene has CDR1 SGHRS and CDR2 YFSETQ. Drawing the rest from reference TRBV5-1 and TRBJ1-2, the complete variable domain is KAGVTQTPRYLIKTRGQQVTLSCSPISGHRSVSWYQQTPGQGLQFLFEYFSETQRNKGNFPGRFSGRQFSNSRSEMNVSTLELGDSALYLCASSLGYRVEYGYTFGSGTRLTVV.

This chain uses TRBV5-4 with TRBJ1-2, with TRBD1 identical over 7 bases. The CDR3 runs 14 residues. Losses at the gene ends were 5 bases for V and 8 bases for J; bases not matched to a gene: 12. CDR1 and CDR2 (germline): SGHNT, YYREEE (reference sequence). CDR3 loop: CASRQGQKGQGYTF. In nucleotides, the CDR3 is TGTGCCAGCAGACAGGGGCAAAAGGGTCAAGGCTACACCTTC.

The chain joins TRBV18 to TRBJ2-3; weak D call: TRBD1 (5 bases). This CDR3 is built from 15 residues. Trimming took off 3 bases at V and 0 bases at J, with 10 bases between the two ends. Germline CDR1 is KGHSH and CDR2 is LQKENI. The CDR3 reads CASSPQGDSTDTQYF. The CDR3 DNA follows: TGTGCCAGCTCACCCCAAGGGGATAGCACAGATACGCAGTATTTT. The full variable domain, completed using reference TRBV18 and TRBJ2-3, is NAGVMQNPRHLVRRRGQEARLRCSPMKGHSHVYWYRQLPEEGLKFMVYLQKENIIDESGMPKERFSAEFPKEGPSILRIQQVVRGDSAAYFCASSPQGDSTDTQYFGPGTRLTVL.

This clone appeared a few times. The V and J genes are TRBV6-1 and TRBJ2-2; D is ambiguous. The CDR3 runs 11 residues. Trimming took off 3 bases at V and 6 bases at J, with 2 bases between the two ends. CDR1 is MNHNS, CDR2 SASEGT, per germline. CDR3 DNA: TGTGCCAGCAGTGAGGCCGGGGAGCTGTTTTTT. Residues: CASSEAGELFF.

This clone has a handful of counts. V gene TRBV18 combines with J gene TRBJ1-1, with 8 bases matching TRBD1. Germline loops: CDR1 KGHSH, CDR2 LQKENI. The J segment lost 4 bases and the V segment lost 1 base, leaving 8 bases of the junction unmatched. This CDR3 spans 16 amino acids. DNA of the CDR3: TGTGCCAGCTCACCACGATCGACAGGGGTCGGCACTGAAGCTTTCTTT. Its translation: CASSPRSTGVGTEAFF.

The CDR3 nucleotides read TGCAGTGCTACGAGGGGGGAGGGCTACACCTTC. Translating it yields CSATRGEGYTF. The chain uses TRBV20-1 and TRBJ1-2, with a tentative D call TRBD1 (6 bases). Per germline, CDR1 DFQATT and CDR2 SNEGSKA (reference sequence). V lost 4 bases and J 8 bases, leaving 11 bases between the germline ends. CDR3 size: 11 residues.

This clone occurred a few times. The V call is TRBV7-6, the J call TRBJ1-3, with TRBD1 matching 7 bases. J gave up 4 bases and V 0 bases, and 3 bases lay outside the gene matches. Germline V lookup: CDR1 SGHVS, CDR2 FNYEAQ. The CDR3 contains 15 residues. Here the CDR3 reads CASSLAGTAGNTIYF. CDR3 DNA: TGTGCCAGCAGCTTAGCGGGGACAGCCGGAAACACCATATATTTT. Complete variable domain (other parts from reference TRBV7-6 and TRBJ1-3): GAGVSQSPRYKVTKRGQDVALRCDPISGHVSLYWYRQALGQGPEFLTYFNYEAQQDKSGLPNDRFSAERPEGSISTLTIQRTEQRDSAMYRCASSLAGTAGNTIYFGEGSWLTVV.

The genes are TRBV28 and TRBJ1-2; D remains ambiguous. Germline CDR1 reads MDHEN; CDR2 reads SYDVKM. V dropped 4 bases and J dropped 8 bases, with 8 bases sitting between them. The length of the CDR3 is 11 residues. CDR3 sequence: CASSSPAGYTF. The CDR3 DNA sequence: TGTGCCAGCAGTTCCCCGGCAGGCTACACCTTC.

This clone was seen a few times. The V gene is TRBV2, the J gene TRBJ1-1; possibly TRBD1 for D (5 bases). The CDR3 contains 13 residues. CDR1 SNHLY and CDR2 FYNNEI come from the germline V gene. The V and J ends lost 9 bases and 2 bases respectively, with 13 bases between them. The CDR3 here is CASARDANTEAFF. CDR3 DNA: TGTGCCAGTGCGAGGGACGCAAACACTGAAGCTTTCTTT.

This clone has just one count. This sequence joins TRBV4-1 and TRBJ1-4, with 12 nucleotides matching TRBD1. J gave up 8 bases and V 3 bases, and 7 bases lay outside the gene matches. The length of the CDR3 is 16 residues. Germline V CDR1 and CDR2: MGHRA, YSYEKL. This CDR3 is CASSQRDRGLSEKLFF. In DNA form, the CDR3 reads TGCGCCAGCAGCCAGCGGGACAGGGGGCTTTCGGAAAAACTGTTTTTT.

CDR3: CAISEELTSTDTQYF. The CDR3 DNA sequence: TGTGCCATCAGTGAAGAACTCACTAGCACAGATACGCAGTATTTT. This chain uses TRBV10-3 with TRBJ2-3; D remains ambiguous. CDR3 size: 15 residues. Germline assignment: CDR1 ENHRY and CDR2 SYGVKD. V gave up 3 bases and J gave up 0 bases, with 10 bases separating them.

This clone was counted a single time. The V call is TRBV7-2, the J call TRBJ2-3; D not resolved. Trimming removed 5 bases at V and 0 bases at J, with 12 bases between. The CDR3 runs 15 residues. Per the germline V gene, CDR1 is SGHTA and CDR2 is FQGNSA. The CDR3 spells CASSPLGLSTDTQYF. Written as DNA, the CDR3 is TGTGCCAGCAGCCCCCTGGGGTTAAGCACAGATACGCAGTATTTT.

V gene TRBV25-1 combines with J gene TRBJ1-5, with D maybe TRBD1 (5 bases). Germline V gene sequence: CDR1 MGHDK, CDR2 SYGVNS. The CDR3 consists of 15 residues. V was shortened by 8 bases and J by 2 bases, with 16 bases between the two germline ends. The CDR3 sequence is CASQGFGGGNQPQHF. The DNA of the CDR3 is TGTGCCAGCCAGGGCTTCGGAGGTGGCAATCAGCCCCAGCATTTT.